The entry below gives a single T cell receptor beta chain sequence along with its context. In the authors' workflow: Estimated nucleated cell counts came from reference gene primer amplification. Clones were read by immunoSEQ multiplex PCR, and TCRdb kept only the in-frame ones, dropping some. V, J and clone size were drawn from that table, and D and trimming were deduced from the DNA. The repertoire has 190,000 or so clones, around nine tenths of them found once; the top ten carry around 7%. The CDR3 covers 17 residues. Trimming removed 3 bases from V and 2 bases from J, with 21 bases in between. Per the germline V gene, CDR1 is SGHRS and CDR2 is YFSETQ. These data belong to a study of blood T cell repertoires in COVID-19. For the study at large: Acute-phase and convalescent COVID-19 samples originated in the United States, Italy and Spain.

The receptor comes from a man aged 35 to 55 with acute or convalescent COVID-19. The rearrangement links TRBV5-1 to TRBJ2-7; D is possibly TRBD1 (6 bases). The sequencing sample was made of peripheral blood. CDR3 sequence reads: CASSSEIGGVGTYEQYF. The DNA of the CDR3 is TGCGCCAGCAGCTCAGAAATAGGGGGAGTCGGCACCTACGAGCAGTACTTC.